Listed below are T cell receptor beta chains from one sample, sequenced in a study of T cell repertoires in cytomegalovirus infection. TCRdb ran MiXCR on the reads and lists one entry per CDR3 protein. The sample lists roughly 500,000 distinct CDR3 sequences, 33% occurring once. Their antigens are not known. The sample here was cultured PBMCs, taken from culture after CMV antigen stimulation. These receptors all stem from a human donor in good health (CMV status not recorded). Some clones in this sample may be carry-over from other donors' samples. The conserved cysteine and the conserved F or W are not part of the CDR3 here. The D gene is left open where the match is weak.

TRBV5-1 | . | ASSQDQGTKNIQY
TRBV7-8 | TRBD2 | ASSPALGTSGGGELF
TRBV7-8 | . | ASSLVPSRPYNEQF
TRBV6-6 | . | ASIPGTSNYGYT
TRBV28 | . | ASGLGVYEQY
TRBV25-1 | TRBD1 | ASSDRDRGDNEQF
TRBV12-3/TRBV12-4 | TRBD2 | ASSDQLGLAGGKY
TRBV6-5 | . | ASLPGGELFHGYT
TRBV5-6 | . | ASSRYGAGYTEAF
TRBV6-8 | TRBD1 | ASTGDRAPGNTIY
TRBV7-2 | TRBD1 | ASSSPQGNYGYT
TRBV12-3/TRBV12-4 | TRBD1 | ASSLQDRDYGYT
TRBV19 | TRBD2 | ASSIGRLAGDSDTQY
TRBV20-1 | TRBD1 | SARISRQGREKLF
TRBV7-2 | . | ASGFLGRPYEQY
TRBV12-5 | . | ASGLPTWGSSNEKLF
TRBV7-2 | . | ASSFLQTNTEAF